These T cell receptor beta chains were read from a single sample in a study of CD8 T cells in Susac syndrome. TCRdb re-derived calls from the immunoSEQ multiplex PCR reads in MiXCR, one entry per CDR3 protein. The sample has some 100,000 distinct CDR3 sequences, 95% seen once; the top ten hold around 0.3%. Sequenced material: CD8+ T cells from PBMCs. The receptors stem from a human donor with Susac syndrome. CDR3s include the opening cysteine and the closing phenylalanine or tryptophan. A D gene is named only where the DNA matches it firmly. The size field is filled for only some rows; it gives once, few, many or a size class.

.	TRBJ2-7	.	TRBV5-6	TGTGCCAGCAGCACCCCCCGCCCAAGGGACGAGCAGTACTTC	CASSTPRPRDEQYF
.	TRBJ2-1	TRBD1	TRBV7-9	TGTGCCAGCACCTCAGGGGGTGAGCAGTTCTTC	CASTSGGEQFF
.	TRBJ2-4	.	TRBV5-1	TGCGCCAGCAGCTTGACAGGGTCCCAAAACATTCAGTACTTC	CASSLTGSQNIQYF
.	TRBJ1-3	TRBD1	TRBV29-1	TGCAGCGCCGGGGACAGCTCCTCTGGAAACACCATATATTTT	CSAGDSSSGNTIYF
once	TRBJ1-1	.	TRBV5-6	TGTGCCAGCAGCTTGGCCCAGGGGCCGGGCACTGAAGCTTTCTTT	CASSLAQGPGTEAFF
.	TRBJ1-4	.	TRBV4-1	TGCGCCAGCAGCCCTACTGAGGGCGGAACAGAAAAACTGTTTTTT	CASSPTEGGTEKLFF
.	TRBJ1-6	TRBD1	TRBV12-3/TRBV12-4	TGTGCCAGCAGTTCGACCGGACAGGGAGAGACTTCACCCCTCCACTTT	CASSSTGQGETSPLHF
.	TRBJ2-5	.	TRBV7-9	TGTGCCAGCAGCTTAAGTCGGGTGCTGGGTGTGGAGACCCAGTACTTC	CASSLSRVLGVETQYF
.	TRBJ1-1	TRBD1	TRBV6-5	TGTGCCAGCAGCATTGGGACAGGCACTGAAGCTTTCTTT	CASSIGTGTEAFF
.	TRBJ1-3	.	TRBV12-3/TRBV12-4	TGTGCCAGCAGCCCCCTTGATGTCTCTGGAAACACCATATATTTT	CASSPLDVSGNTIYF
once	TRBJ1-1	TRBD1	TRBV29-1	TGCAGCGTTGGCAGGGGGGGGAACACTGAAGCTTTCTTT	CSVGRGGNTEAFF
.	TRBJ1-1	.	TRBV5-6	TGTGCCAGCAGCACCCCAACAGGGACCCCTGAAGCTTTCTTT	CASSTPTGTPEAFF
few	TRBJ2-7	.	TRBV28	TGTGCCAGCAGTTCGCCCGGCTCCTACGAGCAGTACTTC	CASSSPGSYEQYF
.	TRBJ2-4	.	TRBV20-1	TGCAGTGCGAGGGCTCCCTTAGCCAAAAACATTCAGTACTTC	CSARAPLAKNIQYF
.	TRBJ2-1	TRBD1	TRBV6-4	TGTGCCAGCAGTGATGGACAGGGGGCAGATGAGCAGTTCTTC	CASSDGQGADEQFF